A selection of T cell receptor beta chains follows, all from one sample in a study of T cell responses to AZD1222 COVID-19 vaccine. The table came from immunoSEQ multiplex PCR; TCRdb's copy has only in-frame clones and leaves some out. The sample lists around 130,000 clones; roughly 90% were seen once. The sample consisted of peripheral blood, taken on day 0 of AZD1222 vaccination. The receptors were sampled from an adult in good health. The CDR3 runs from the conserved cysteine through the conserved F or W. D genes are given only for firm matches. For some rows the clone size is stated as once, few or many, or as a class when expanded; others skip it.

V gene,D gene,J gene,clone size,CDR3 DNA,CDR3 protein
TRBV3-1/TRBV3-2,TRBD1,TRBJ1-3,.,TGTGCCAGCAGCTCCCACGGACAGGCAAAACTCTCTGGAAACACCATATATTTT,CASSSHGQAKLSGNTIYF
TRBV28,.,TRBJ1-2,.,TGTGCCAGCGGGGGGAACTATGGCTACACCTTC,CASGGNYGYTF
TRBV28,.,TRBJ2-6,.,TGTGCCAGCAGTACCGCACAACCCGGGGCCAACGTCCTGACTTTC,CASSTAQPGANVLTF
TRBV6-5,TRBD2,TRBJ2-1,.,TGTGCCAGCACCCTCGGCGGGGGAGAATACAATGAGCAGTTCTTC,CASTLGGGEYNEQFF
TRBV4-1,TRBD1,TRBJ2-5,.,TGCGCCAGCAGCCCGGGACAGTCTGGCGAGACCCAGTACTTC,CASSPGQSGETQYF
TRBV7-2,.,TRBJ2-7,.,TGTGCCAGCAGCCCTTCATGGGGTAGTAGGCTCTCCTACGAGCAGTACTTC,CASSPSWGSRLSYEQYF
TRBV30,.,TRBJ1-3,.,TGTGCCTGGAGTAGGGCTTTCCCCCGTGGAAACACCATATATTTT,CAWSRAFPRGNTIYF
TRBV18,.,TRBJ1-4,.,TGTGCCAGCTCACCACCCAGGGAGAGGGAAAAACTGTTTTTT,CASSPPREREKLFF
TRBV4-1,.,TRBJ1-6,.,TGCGCCAGCAACCAAGCCCTACAAACCAAGGTCCTCCACTTT,CASNQALQTKVLHF
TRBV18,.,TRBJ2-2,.,TGTGCCAGCTCACCACGCGTGGTCGGGGTTGGCGGGGAGCTGTTTTTT,CASSPRVVGVGGELFF
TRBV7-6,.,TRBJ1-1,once,TGTGCCAGCAGCTCCAGGACTGAAGCTTTCTTT,CASSSRTEAFF
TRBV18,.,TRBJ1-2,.,TGTGCCAGCTCAGTCTCAGTGCCCCCATATGCCTACACCTTC,CASSVSVPPYAYTF
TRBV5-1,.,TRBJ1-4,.,TGCGCCAGCACGAATGGAAATGAAAAACTGTTTTTT,CASTNGNEKLFF
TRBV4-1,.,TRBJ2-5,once,TGCGCCAGCAGCCATCGGGGTGGGACAAGCCAAAACCAAGAGACCCAGTACTTC,CASSHRGGTSQNQETQYF
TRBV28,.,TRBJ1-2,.,TGTGCCAGCTTTGGGGCTTCGATACGACATGGCTACACCTTC,CASFGASIRHGYTF
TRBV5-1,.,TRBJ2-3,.,TGCGCCAGCAGCGTGGGGACCTCCGTTAGCACAGATACGCAGTATTTT,CASSVGTSVSTDTQYF
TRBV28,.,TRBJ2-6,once,TGTGCCAGCAGTTTCGGGGGAGGAAGAGGATCTGGGGCCAACGTCCTGACTTTC,CASSFGGGRGSGANVLTF
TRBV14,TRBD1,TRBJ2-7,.,TGTGCCAGCAGCCAACGGGCAACAGGGGCCCACGAGCAGTACTTC,CASSQRATGAHEQYF
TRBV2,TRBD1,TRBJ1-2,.,TGTGCCAGCAGTGAAGGGAACAGGGGGCCTCATGGCTACACCTTC,CASSEGNRGPHGYTF
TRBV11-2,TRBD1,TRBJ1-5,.,TGTGCCAGCAGCGCGACAGGGGACGGGCAGCCCCAGCATTTT,CASSATGDGQPQHF
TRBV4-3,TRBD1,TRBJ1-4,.,TGCGCCAGCAGCCAAGATTCCTGGACAGGGGTTGGGTATGAAAAACTGTTTTTT,CASSQDSWTGVGYEKLFF
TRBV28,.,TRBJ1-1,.,TGTGCCAGCAGTTCCGGGCAGGGGCCTGAAGCTTTCTTT,CASSSGQGPEAFF
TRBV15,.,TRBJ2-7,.,TGTGCCACCAGCAGAGATAAGGGGATCTCCTACGAGCAGTACTTC,CATSRDKGISYEQYF
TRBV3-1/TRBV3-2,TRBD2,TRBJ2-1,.,TGTGCCAGCAGCCAGCGGGGGGCCGACAATGAGCAGTTCTTC,CASSQRGADNEQFF
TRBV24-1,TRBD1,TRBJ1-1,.,TGTGCCACCAGCCGGACAGGGGGCACTGAAGCTTTCTTT,CATSRTGGTEAFF
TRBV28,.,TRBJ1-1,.,TGTGCCAGCAGTTTATTTGTGAACACTGAAGCTTTCTTT,CASSLFVNTEAFF
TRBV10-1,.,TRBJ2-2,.,TGCGCCAGCAGAGTCAGGGACCCAGGAACCGGGGAGCTGTTTTTT,CASRVRDPGTGELFF
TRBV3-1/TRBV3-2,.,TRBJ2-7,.,TGTGCCAGCAGCCAAGAGGGAGGCGGCCATAGCTCCTACGAGCAGTACTTC,CASSQEGGGHSSYEQYF
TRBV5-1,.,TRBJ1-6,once,TGCGCCAGCAGCTTGGTATCTGGAGATAATTCACCCCTCCACTTT,CASSLVSGDNSPLHF
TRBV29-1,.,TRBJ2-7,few,TGCAGCGTTGAATTGCCCGCACTTTCCCCCTACGAGCAGTACTTC,CSVELPALSPYEQYF
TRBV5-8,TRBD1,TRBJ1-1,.,TGTGCCAGCAGTTTCCTTTTTGGGCAGGGGGGTTCTGAAGCTTTCTTT,CASSFLFGQGGSEAFF
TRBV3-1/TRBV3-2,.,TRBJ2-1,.,TGTGCCAGCAGCCCAAGACCTAGCTTTAAAACCTCCTACAATGAGCAGTTCTTC,CASSPRPSFKTSYNEQFF
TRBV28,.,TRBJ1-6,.,TGTGCCAGCTCCTTCCCCCTCCACTTT,CASSFPLHF
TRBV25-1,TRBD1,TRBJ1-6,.,TGTGCCAGCAGTGAACAGGGGGCGAATTCACCCCTCCACTTT,CASSEQGANSPLHF
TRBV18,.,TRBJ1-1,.,TGTGCCAGCTCACCGGGCAGGGTGGGCACTGAAGCTTTCTTT,CASSPGRVGTEAFF
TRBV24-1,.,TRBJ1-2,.,TGTGCCACCAGTGACCCTGGGGAGATATATGGCGGCTACACCTTC,CATSDPGEIYGGYTF
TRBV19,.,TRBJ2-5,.,TGTGCCAGTAGTATAGCGACATTCCAAGAGACCCAGTACTTC,CASSIATFQETQYF
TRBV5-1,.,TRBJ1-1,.,TGCGCCAGCAGCTTGGACAGAACGAACACTGAAGCTTTCTTT,CASSLDRTNTEAFF
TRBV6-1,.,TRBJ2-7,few,TGTGCCAGCAGTGAAGAACAGGTTGCAAATCAGTACTTC,CASSEEQVANQYF
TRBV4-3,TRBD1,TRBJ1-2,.,TGCGCCAGCAGCCAAGATGGGACAGGTAACTATGGCTACACCTTC,CASSQDGTGNYGYTF
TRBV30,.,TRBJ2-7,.,TGTGCCTGGAGTGACGGGTTCTCCTACGAGCAGTACTTC,CAWSDGFSYEQYF
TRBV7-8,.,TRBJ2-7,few,TGTGCCAGCAGCCGGACCCGAGCAGAGGAGCAGTACTTC,CASSRTRAEEQYF
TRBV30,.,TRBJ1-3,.,TGTGCCTGGAGTCCCGCCGGAAACACCATATATTTT,CAWSPAGNTIYF
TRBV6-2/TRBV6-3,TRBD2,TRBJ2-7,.,TGTGCCAGTAGCCCGGGACTAGGATCTGCCGAGCAGTACTTC,CASSPGLGSAEQYF
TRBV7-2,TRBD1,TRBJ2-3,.,TGTGCCAGCAGCTTCAATGGACAGGGGACAGATACGCAGTATTTT,CASSFNGQGTDTQYF
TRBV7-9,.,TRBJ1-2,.,TGTGCCAGCAGCTTAGCGCGGGAGGGGCGATACACCTTC,CASSLAREGRYTF